The present T cell receptor (beta chain) was sequenced within a study of cytomegalovirus exposure and HLA in healthy donors. Overall study: The approximately 120 validation repertoires matched the 666 first-cohort repertoires in platform, a later analysis reported. Overall study results and limits: According to a later analysis, TCR clusters from the first cohort tended to co-occur in the 100 to 150 validation repertoires. 150 to 200 TCR beta chains were listed as cytomegalovirus-associated.

As for this clone: What it binds is unknown.

Method: immunoSEQ multiplex PCR; TCRdb's copy keeps in-frame clones and lacks some. The sample consists of some 140,000 clones, around 88% of them appearing once. Trimming removed 6 bases from V and 0 bases from J, with 25 bases in between. CDR3 length: 19 amino acids. The V gene's germline CDR1 is MNHEY and CDR2 SMNVEV (reference sequence). Sequences were obtained from PBMCs. The receptor was isolated from a man between 18 and 29 years old in good health and CMV-seropositive. The chain recombines TRBV27 with TRBJ2-3; D perhaps matches TRBD1 (5 bases). DNA for the CDR3: TGTGCCAGCAGCCCTATCCAGGGTGGGCTGAACCCTAGCACAGATACGCAGTATTTT. As protein: CASSPIQGGLNPSTDTQYF.